The 5 T cell receptor beta chains reported below all come from one sample, sequenced in a study of T-cell reconstitution after alpha-beta-depleted transplantation in children. Unique molecular identifiers were incorporated during preparation of the TCRbeta library. TCRdb itself ran the PCR reads through MiXCR, one entry per CDR3 protein. Among approximately 490,000 distinct CDR3 sequences, around 12% were seen once, and the ten largest hold 4.5% to 6%. Specimen: PBMCs from the stem cell graft donor, collected from the stem cell graft. These TCRs come from a human donor who donated a stem cell graft to a child with combined immunodeficiency.

This clonotype was detected many times. This chain uses TRBV20-1 with TRBJ2-5; D gene unclear. V lost 0 bases to trimming and J lost 5 bases, with 7 bases between them. Germline V gene sequence: CDR1 DFQATT, CDR2 SNEGSKA (reference sequence). The CDR3 length is 12 residues. This CDR3 reads CSAREPGETQYF. CDR3 bases: TGCAGTGCTAGAGAACCCGGTGAGACCCAGTACTTC.

This clonotype has only a few counts. The CDR3 sequence is CASSHPEGTSISYNEQFF. The CDR3 bases are TGTGCCAGTAGCCACCCCGAGGGGACTTCCATATCCTACAATGAGCAGTTCTTC. The chain has TRBV19 and TRBJ2-1; maybe TRBD2 (6 bases). CDR1 is LNHDA and CDR2 is SQIVND in the germline V gene (reference sequence). V lost 6 bases, J lost 1 base, and 22 bases lay in between. This CDR3 is built from 18 residues.

This clonotype was recorded at least ten times. The chain recombines TRBV29-1 with TRBJ2-7; TRBD2 agrees at 10 bases. This CDR3 is 13 amino acids long. CDR1 SQVTM and CDR2 ANQGSEA come from the germline V gene. The ends lost 7 bases at V and 2 bases at J; junction bases unmatched: 5. The DNA for the CDR3 is TGCAGCGCCTGGCTAGCGGGAGCCTACGAGCAGTACTTC. Its translation is CSAWLAGAYEQYF.

This chain joins TRBV30 and TRBJ2-3; D ambiguous. The CDR3 length is 14 residues. Trimming took 1 base from V and 2 from J, leaving 10 bases between them. Germline V gives CDR1 GTSNPN, CDR2 SVGIG (reference sequence). The chain's CDR3 is CAWSAPRLTDTQYF. The CDR3 bases are TGTGCCTGGAGTGCCCCACGCCTCACAGATACGCAGTATTTT.

This clonotype was observed a handful of times. The gene calls are TRBV24-1 and TRBJ2-7, with D possibly being TRBD1 (5 bases). The CDR3 spans 15 residues. The germline CDR1 and CDR2 sequences are KGHDR and SFDVKD. V lost 3 bases, J lost 0 bases, and 11 bases lay in between. The CDR3 loop is CATSDPWGGSYEQYF. As DNA, the CDR3 is TGTGCCACCAGTGATCCCTGGGGCGGCTCCTACGAGCAGTACTTC.